This TCR beta chain was retrieved from a study of T cells in Graves' hyperthyroidism and ophthalmopathy. Study-wide findings and caveats: In the analysis, a 13 V-J model separated ophthalmopathy from stable hyperthyroidism. Among clonotypes expanded in thyroid above 0.001, most were also found in blood.

RNA transcripts gave rise to amplified TCR beta CDR3 regions. First-round RT-PCR of the TCR CDR3 relied on the HTBI primer set. TCRdb used MiXCR to reprocess the multiplex PCR reads, holding one entry per CDR3 protein. Of a few hundred thousand distinct CDR3 sequences listed, approximately 20% are singletons. As regards this clonotype: Its target is unknown.

Trimming stripped 3 bases from V and 4 bases from J, with 7 bases between. CDR1 LNHDA and CDR2 SQIVND come from the germline V gene (reference sequence). CDR3 length: 13 amino acids. The genes are TRBV19 and TRBJ1-5, with D hard to call. This clonotype was obtained from a woman between 18 and 30 years old with Graves' hyperthyroidism. Source material: blood. The CDR3 DNA reads TGTGCCAGTAGTATGAGCGGAAATCAGCCCCAGCATTTT. This translates into CASSMSGNQPQHF.